These T cell receptor beta chains were read from a single sample in a study of T cell responses to AZD1222 COVID-19 vaccine. Some clones are missing from TCRdb's copy, which holds only in-frame ones; the method was immunoSEQ multiplex PCR. The sample carries tens of thousands of clones, 83% recorded once. The sequencing used peripheral blood, collected 28 days after the second AZD1222 dose. These receptors came from an adult who received the AZD1222 COVID-19 vaccine. CDR3s include the opening cysteine and the closing phenylalanine or tryptophan. A D gene is named only where the DNA matches it firmly. Expanded clones get a size class; other rows say once, few or many, or leave the size out.

j_call	d_call	v_call	clone_size	cdr3_aa	cdr3_nt
TRBJ1-1	TRBD1	TRBV20-1	NA	CSASSPGQGGTEAFF	TGCAGTGCTAGTTCCCCCGGACAGGGGGGCACTGAAGCTTTCTTT
TRBJ1-1	NA	TRBV5-1	NA	CASSLDRVHTEAFF	TGCGCCAGCAGCTTGGACAGGGTACACACTGAAGCTTTCTTT
TRBJ2-7	TRBD2	TRBV7-6	NA	CASSLGGTSGPSSYEQYF	TGTGCCAGCAGCTTAGGAGGGACTAGTGGGCCGAGCTCCTACGAGCAGTACTTC
TRBJ2-1	TRBD1	TRBV7-9	few	CASSSHRGQNEQFF	TGTGCCAGCAGCTCCCACAGGGGGCAGAATGAGCAGTTCTTC
TRBJ1-2	TRBD1	TRBV7-2	NA	CASSLAAGGDGYTF	TGTGCCAGCAGCTTAGCGGCAGGGGGGGATGGCTACACCTTC
TRBJ1-1	NA	TRBV4-1	NA	CASSLGGEGLTEAFF	TGCGCCAGCAGCCTTGGGGGTGAGGGATTGACTGAAGCTTTCTTT
TRBJ2-6	TRBD2	TRBV6-2/TRBV6-3	NA	CASSYSGGRPGANVLTF	TGTGCCAGCAGTTATTCGGGAGGCAGACCTGGGGCCAACGTCCTGACTTTC
TRBJ2-4	TRBD2	TRBV6-1	NA	CASSEEGRGGYKNIQYF	TGTGCCAGCAGTGAAGAAGGTAGGGGAGGGTACAAAAACATTCAGTACTTC
TRBJ2-3	NA	TRBV24-1	NA	CATSIGSSTDTQYF	TGTGCCACCAGTATCGGTTCCAGCACAGATACGCAGTATTTT
TRBJ1-2	NA	TRBV19	NA	CASSIWTSRGYTF	TGTGCCAGTAGTATCTGGACTTCTAGGGGCTACACCTTC
TRBJ2-5	NA	TRBV24-1	NA	CATSDPRDGGETQYF	TGTGCCACCAGTGACCCCCGGGACGGCGGGGAGACCCAGTACTTC
TRBJ2-7	TRBD1	TRBV6-5	NA	CASSGQAGSYEQYF	TGTGCCAGCTCGGGACAGGCGGGCTCCTACGAGCAGTACTTC
TRBJ2-1	TRBD2	TRBV9	NA	CAGRRPPLAGGLNEQFF	TGTGCCGGCAGACGTCCCCCTCTAGCGGGGGGGCTCAATGAGCAGTTCTTC
TRBJ1-6	NA	TRBV6-6	NA	CASIRENSPLHF	TGTGCCAGCATCCGGGAGAATTCACCCCTCCACTTT
TRBJ2-2	NA	TRBV2	medium-sized	CASSDIEQIANTGELFF	TGTGCCAGCAGTGATATAGAACAAATCGCGAACACCGGGGAGCTGTTTTTT
TRBJ2-4	NA	TRBV7-2	NA	CASSLEGFGKNIQYF	TGTGCCAGCAGCTTAGAGGGGTTCGGCAAAAACATTCAGTACTTC
TRBJ1-4	NA	TRBV7-2	few	CASSLGSSEKLFF	TGTGCCAGCAGCTTAGGGTCATCTGAAAAACTGTTTTTT
TRBJ1-1	TRBD1	TRBV19	NA	CASTVTGVGEAFF	TGTGCCAGTACGGTGACAGGGGTCGGAGAAGCTTTCTTT
TRBJ2-7	NA	TRBV6-5	few	CASSYRHLGDYEQYF	TGTGCCAGCAGTTACAGACACCTGGGTGACTACGAGCAGTACTTC
TRBJ2-3	TRBD2	TRBV2	NA	CASRIAGSDTQYF	TGTGCCAGTCGGATAGCGGGGTCAGATACGCAGTATTTT
TRBJ2-3	NA	TRBV5-1	NA	CASSFLSGGTDTQYF	TGCGCCAGCAGCTTTCTGTCAGGAGGCACAGATACGCAGTATTTT
TRBJ1-2	NA	TRBV29-1	once	CSVEVRDSVGDYGYTF	TGCAGCGTTGAGGTCCGGGACTCCGTAGGAGACTATGGCTACACCTTC
TRBJ2-7	TRBD1	TRBV6-4	NA	CASSDRSGTGAYEQYF	TGTGCCAGCAGTGACCGCTCAGGGACAGGGGCCTACGAGCAGTACTTC
TRBJ2-1	TRBD1	TRBV7-9	NA	CASSHRDRYNEQFF	TGTGCCAGCAGCCACCGGGACAGGTACAATGAGCAGTTCTTC
TRBJ1-3	NA	TRBV6-5	NA	CASSYRGGGNTIYF	TGTGCCAGCAGTTACAGGGGAGGTGGAAACACCATATATTTT
TRBJ1-2	NA	TRBV12-3/TRBV12-4	NA	CASMRGNHGYTF	TGTGCCAGCATGCGTGGGAATCATGGCTACACCTTC
TRBJ1-6	NA	TRBV6-1	NA	CASSYSQGNSPLHF	TGTGCCAGCAGTTATTCGCAGGGGAATTCACCCCTCCACTTT
TRBJ1-3	NA	TRBV21-1	NA	CASSKEQGGNTIYF	TGTGCCAGCAGCAAAGAACAGGGAGGAAACACCATATATTTT
TRBJ1-5	NA	TRBV6-6	NA	CASSYWGGRANQPQHF	TGTGCCAGCAGTTACTGGGGCGGGAGGGCCAATCAGCCCCAGCATTTT
TRBJ2-7	NA	TRBV12-3/TRBV12-4	NA	CASSRAPGYEQYF	TGTGCCAGCAGTAGAGCTCCAGGGTACGAGCAGTACTTC
TRBJ2-3	NA	TRBV7-2	few	CASSSNTDTQYF	TGTGCCAGCAGCTCAAATACAGATACGCAGTATTTT
TRBJ1-2	TRBD1	TRBV27	NA	CASSLLLGRGPYGYTF	TGTGCCAGCAGTTTATTGCTCGGCAGGGGGCCCTATGGCTACACCTTC
TRBJ1-1	NA	TRBV12-3/TRBV12-4	NA	CASIWGVNTEAFF	TGTGCCAGCATCTGGGGGGTGAACACTGAAGCTTTCTTT
TRBJ2-3	NA	TRBV7-9	NA	CASSLESAGTQYF	TGTGCCAGCAGCTTAGAGTCGGCCGGGACGCAGTATTTT
TRBJ2-5	NA	TRBV4-1	NA	CASSQEGLRETQYF	TGCGCCAGCAGCCAAGAGGGACTCCGGGAGACCCAGTACTTC
TRBJ2-1	NA	TRBV12-5	NA	CASGRPDAGYEQFF	TGTGCTAGTGGCCGGCCCGACGCGGGCTATGAGCAGTTCTTC
TRBJ2-7	NA	TRBV19	NA	CASSIRGYEQYF	TGTGCCAGTAGTATCCGGGGCTACGAGCAGTACTTC
TRBJ2-2	NA	TRBV30	NA	CAWSRNAGPGELFF	TGTGCCTGGAGTCGAAACGCGGGTCCCGGGGAGCTGTTTTTT
TRBJ2-3	NA	TRBV3-1/TRBV3-2	NA	CASSPTGTDTQYF	TGTGCCAGCAGCCCGACCGGCACAGATACGCAGTATTTT
TRBJ2-3	NA	TRBV6-2/TRBV6-3	NA	CASSTGGLSESDTQYF	TGTGCCAGCAGTACCGGTGGCCTGTCCGAGTCAGATACGCAGTATTTT
TRBJ2-1	TRBD2	TRBV5-1	NA	CASSSLLAGGNNEQFF	TGCGCCAGCAGCTCCCTTCTAGCGGGGGGAAACAATGAGCAGTTCTTC
TRBJ1-5	NA	TRBV11-3	NA	CASSSLGMGHSNQPQHF	TGTGCCAGCAGCTCCCTCGGTATGGGACACAGCAATCAGCCCCAGCATTTT
TRBJ2-2	NA	TRBV6-1	once	CASSAPEVPSRSGELFF	TGTGCCAGCAGTGCCCCAGAGGTTCCGTCGCGCTCCGGGGAGCTGTTTTTT
TRBJ1-1	NA	TRBV23-1	NA	CASGRSGARSMNTEAFF	TGCGCCAGCGGCCGATCAGGGGCCAGGAGCATGAACACTGAAGCTTTCTTT
TRBJ2-7	TRBD2	TRBV19	NA	CASSIGAGNEQYF	TGTGCCAGTAGTATAGGAGCGGGGAACGAGCAGTACTTC
TRBJ1-1	NA	TRBV2	few	CASSGRGATEAFF	TGTGCCAGCAGTGGTAGAGGGGCCACTGAAGCTTTCTTT
TRBJ1-6	NA	TRBV10-1	NA	CASGIGGYSPLHF	TGCGCCAGCGGAATTGGGGGTTATTCACCCCTCCACTTT
TRBJ2-5	NA	TRBV2	NA	CASSVSLGETQYF	TGTGCCAGCAGTGTTTCCCTAGGGGAGACCCAGTACTTC
TRBJ1-5	NA	TRBV16	NA	CASSQRTGRAQHF	TGTGCCAGCAGCCAAAGGACTGGGAGGGCCCAGCATTTT
TRBJ2-1	TRBD2	TRBV7-9	NA	CASSFQAGEFEQFF	TGTGCCAGCAGCTTCCAAGCGGGGGAGTTTGAGCAGTTCTTC
TRBJ2-7	NA	TRBV6-2/TRBV6-3	once	CASSYRDYEQYF	TGTGCCAGCAGTTATAGGGACTACGAGCAGTACTTC
TRBJ1-1	NA	TRBV5-1	NA	CASSQQGRRTEAFF	TGCGCCAGCAGTCAACAAGGTCGGCGCACTGAAGCTTTCTTT
TRBJ1-4	NA	TRBV5-4	few	CASRKTSADEKLFF	TGTGCCAGCAGAAAGACAAGCGCGGACGAAAAACTGTTTTTT
TRBJ2-7	NA	TRBV9	NA	CASSVGGDTYEQYF	TGTGCCAGCAGCGTAGGTGGGGACACCTACGAGCAGTACTTC
TRBJ1-3	NA	TRBV30	NA	CAWSRSGAGSGNTIYF	TGTGCCTGGAGTAGAAGCGGGGCAGGCTCTGGAAACACCATATATTTT
TRBJ1-2	TRBD1	TRBV7-9	NA	CASSLAQGVNYGYTF	TGTGCCAGCAGCTTAGCACAGGGGGTGAACTATGGCTACACCTTC
TRBJ1-5	NA	TRBV6-2/TRBV6-3	NA	CASSYPGGGGANLNQPQHF	TGTGCCAGCAGTTACCCGGGGGGCGGAGGGGCTAACCTCAATCAGCCCCAGCATTTT